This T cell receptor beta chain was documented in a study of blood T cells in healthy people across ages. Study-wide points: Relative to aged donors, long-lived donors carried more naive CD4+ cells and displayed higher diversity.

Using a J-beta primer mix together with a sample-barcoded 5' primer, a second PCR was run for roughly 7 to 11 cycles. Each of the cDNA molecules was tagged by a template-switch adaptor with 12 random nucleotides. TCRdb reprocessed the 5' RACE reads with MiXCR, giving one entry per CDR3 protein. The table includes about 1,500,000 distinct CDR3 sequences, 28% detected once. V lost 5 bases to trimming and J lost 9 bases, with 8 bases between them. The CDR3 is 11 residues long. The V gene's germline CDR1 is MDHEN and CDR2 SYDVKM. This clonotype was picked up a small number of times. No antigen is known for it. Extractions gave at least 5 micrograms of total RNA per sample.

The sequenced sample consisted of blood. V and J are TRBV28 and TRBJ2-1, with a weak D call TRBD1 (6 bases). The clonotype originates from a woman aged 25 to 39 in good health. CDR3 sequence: CASSLDSEQFF. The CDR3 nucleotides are TGTGCCAGCAGTCTGGACAGTGAGCAGTTCTTC.